This passage covers 21 T cell receptor beta chains from one sample sequenced in a study of T cells in Graves' hyperthyroidism and ophthalmopathy. RNA transcripts provided the source from which TCR beta CDR3 regions were amplified. The primer set for the first-round RT-PCR of the TCR CDR3 was HTBI. MiXCR, applied by TCRdb to the multiplex PCR reads, yields one record per CDR3 protein. The sample gives some 270,000 distinct CDR3 sequences, roughly an eighth of which show up once; approximately 7.9% is in the top ten. The sequencing sample was made of blood. These receptors came from a woman between 35 and 50 years old with Graves' hyperthyroidism.

This clonotype was observed at least ten times. This chain connects TRBV28 to TRBJ1-5; 10 nucleotides agree with TRBD1. The germline V gene encodes CDR1 MDHEN and CDR2 SYDVKM. The CDR3 sequence is 16 residues long. V lost 6 bases and J lost 2; bases outside the gene matches: 7. CDR3: CASSPWTGGGNQPQHF. The CDR3 DNA is TGTGCCAGCAGCCCCTGGACAGGGGGAGGCAATCAGCCCCAGCATTTT.

This clonotype was detected many times. V gene TRBV30 combines with J gene TRBJ2-1; the D is unclear. V was trimmed by 3 bases and J by 6 bases, leaving 12 bases between them. CDR1 GTSNPN and CDR2 SVGIG come from the germline V gene (reference sequence). The CDR3 contains 13 residues. The CDR3 nucleotides are TGTGCCTGGAGCCCCGGCCTGGCCAATGAGCAGTTCTTC. Its protein is CAWSPGLANEQFF.

Of note for this clonotype: A much larger clone lies a single base off, so this may be a read error. The CDR3 region is CASPWQVPSNQPQHF. CDR3 DNA sequence: TGTGCCAGTCCTTGGCAGGTCCCCTCCAATCAGCCCCAGCATTTT. This rearrangement joins TRBV6-1 to TRBJ1-5; D ambiguous. The CDR3 loop spans 15 amino acids. Germline V gene data show CDR1 as MNHNS and CDR2 as SASEGT. Trimming pared 9 bases from V and 3 bases from J, leaving 18 bases between.

Ten or more counts support this clonotype. The gene calls are TRBV6-2 or TRBV6-3 and TRBJ2-1; D is possibly TRBD1 or TRBD2 (8 bases each). The V and J ends lost 7 bases and 7 bases respectively, with 32 bases between them. The CDR3 is made up of 19 amino acids. Looked up from germline, CDR1 is MNHEY and CDR2 is SVGEGT. The CDR3 sequence is CASTKGKRTGSGRFNEQFF. CDR3 bases: TGTGCCAGCACCAAGGGAAAGAGGACAGGGAGCGGGAGATTTAATGAGCAGTTCTTC.

This clonotype came up many times. The chain employs TRBV11-2 and TRBJ1-1; TRBD1 aligns across 12 bases. V lost 5 bases and J lost 9; bases outside the gene matches: 4. Germline CDR1 and CDR2: SGHAT and FQNNGV. This CDR3 is built from 13 residues. As DNA, the CDR3 is TGTGCCAGCAGCCGGGGGACAGGGGGCCAAGCTTTCTTT. It translates to CASSRGTGGQAFF.

This clonotype was counted ten times or more. The genes are TRBV18 and TRBJ1-1, with a weak D call TRBD1 (6 bases). Trimming cost V 6 bases and J 5 bases, with 16 bases left between them. The germline gives CDR1 KGHSH, CDR2 LQKENI. The CDR3 runs 14 residues. CDR3 protein: CASSRQDGGTEAFF. For the CDR3, the DNA is TGTGCCAGCTCCCGACAGGACGGGGGGACTGAAGCTTTCTTT. The full variable domain, with the rest looked up from reference TRBV18 and TRBJ1-1, is NAGVMQNPRHLVRRRGQEARLRCSPMKGHSHVYWYRQLPEEGLKFMVYLQKENIIDESGMPKERFSAEFPKEGPSILRIQQVVRGDSAAYFCASSRQDGGTEAFFGQGTRLTVV.

This clonotype was detected a few times. V is TRBV27 and J is TRBJ2-3, with TRBD2 matching 7 bases. The trim removed 8 bases at V and 4 bases at J, leaving 24 bases unmatched. The CDR3 is 19 amino acids. Germline V gene data show CDR1 as MNHEY and CDR2 as SMNVEV (reference sequence). CDR3 in DNA: TGTGCCAGCCCCCCCAGGTGGACTAGAGGTTTTCCGGCTGCAGATACGCAGTATTTT. Translating gives CASPPRWTRGFPAADTQYF.

This clonotype was counted many times. V gene TRBV27 combines with J gene TRBJ2-3; 7 nucleotides align to TRBD2. With V trimmed by 0 bases and J by 6 bases, 33 bases remained unmatched. The CDR3 is made up of 24 amino acids. CDR1 and CDR2 (germline): MNHEY, SMNVEV (reference sequence). CDR3 region: CASSLSARTSWACVASLLFDTQYF. CDR3 DNA: TGTGCCAGCAGTTTATCGGCCCGGACTAGTTGGGCTTGCGTGGCTTCATTGCTTTTTGATACGCAGTATTTT.

In this sample, this clonotype turned up many times. This chain uses TRBV3-1 with TRBJ1-2, with a weak D call TRBD1 (6 bases). CDR1 and CDR2 from the germline V gene are LGHDT and YNNKEL (reference sequence). This CDR3 is built from 13 residues. With 2 bases removed from V and 8 bases from J, the gap between germline ends came to 12 bases. For the CDR3, the DNA is TGTGCCAGCAGCCAATATCGGACAGTCGGCTACACCTTC. This gives the protein CASSQYRTVGYTF.

This clonotype was counted at least ten times. The chain has TRBV2 and TRBJ2-3; TRBD2 might be the D (6 bases). Germline CDR1 is SNHLY and CDR2 is FYNNEI. CDR3 length: 14 amino acids. Trimming shortened V by 10 bases and J by 1 base, and 15 bases separated the two germline ends. CDR3 DNA sequence: TGTGCCACCTCCCGAGGGGAGGGCACAGATACGCAGTATTTT. Its protein product is CATSRGEGTDTQYF.

This clonotype was detected many times. The rearrangement joins TRBV7-9 to TRBJ2-7; 7 bases map to TRBD2. CDR3 length: 14 residues. Trimming cost V 4 bases and J 2 bases; bases outside gene matches: 5. Germline CDR1 is SEHNR and CDR2 is FQNEAQ (reference sequence). The CDR3 reads CASSSIGLAYEQYF. CDR3 coding DNA: TGTGCCAGCAGCTCAATCGGACTAGCCTACGAGCAGTACTTC.

This clonotype was observed at least ten times. V gene TRBV2 combines with J gene TRBJ1-1; TRBD1 agrees at 9 bases. The CDR3 is 14 residues long. Trimming took 8 bases from V and 5 from J; bases not matched to a gene: 9. Germline assignment: CDR1 SNHLY and CDR2 FYNNEI. Here the CDR3 reads CASGRRQGGTEAFF. Written as DNA, the CDR3 is TGTGCCAGCGGACGGAGACAGGGGGGGACTGAAGCTTTCTTT.

This clonotype was counted ten times or more. CDR3 coding DNA: TGTGCCAGCAGTGAACTAGAATTGGGCAATCAGCCCCAGCATTTT. The encoded protein is CASSELELGNQPQHF. The chain couples TRBV6-1 to TRBJ1-5; D not certain. This CDR3 is built from 15 residues. V gave up 2 bases and J gave up 2 bases, with 10 bases separating them. Per the germline V gene, CDR1 is MNHNS and CDR2 is SASEGT.

This clonotype occurred many times. This chain links TRBV7-8 with TRBJ2-5; 10 nucleotides agree with TRBD2. CDR3 size: 15 residues. Germline-derived CDR1 and CDR2 are SGHVS and FQNEAQ. V lost 5 bases, J lost 3 bases, and 6 bases stayed unmatched. CDR3 loop: CASSGDLAGEETQYF. The CDR3 DNA sequence: TGTGCCAGCAGCGGGGACCTAGCGGGAGAAGAGACCCAGTACTTC. Full variable domain (rest looked up from reference TRBV7-8 and TRBJ2-5): GAGVSQSPRYKVAKRGQDVALRCDPISGHVSLFWYQQALGQGPEFLTYFQNEAQLDKSGLPSDRFFAERPEGSVSTLKIQRTQQEDSAVYLCASSGDLAGEETQYFGPGTRLLVL.

The chain has TRBV19 and TRBJ2-2; 11 nucleotides align to TRBD2. The CDR3 contains 16 residues. Germline V gene lookup returns CDR1 LNHDA and CDR2 SQIVND (reference sequence). V shed 6 bases, J shed 2 bases, and the junction held 5 bases outside the gene matches. CDR3 coding DNA: TGTGCCAGTAGACAAGGGACTAGCGGAAACACCGGGGAGCTGTTTTTT. Its translation is CASRQGTSGNTGELFF.

This clonotype was detected a few times. The chain couples TRBV3-1 to TRBJ2-5, with D perhaps matching TRBD2 (6 bases). The CDR3 is made up of 20 amino acids. V was clipped by 1 base and J by 3 bases, with 27 bases between them. Per the germline V gene, CDR1 is LGHDT and CDR2 is YNNKEL (reference sequence). CDR3 bases: TGTGCCAGCAGCCAAGTACACAGCGTCGGGAGTCTAAGGACCAAAGAGACCCAGTACTTC. This translates into CASSQVHSVGSLRTKETQYF.

Many counts were recorded for this clonotype. This chain uses TRBV28 with TRBJ2-6; no firm D call. The length of the CDR3 is 17 residues. Germline CDR1 is MDHEN and CDR2 is SYDVKM. V lost 7 bases and J 1 base, leaving 17 bases between the germline ends. The CDR3 spells CASINSRTRSGANVLTF. The DNA of the CDR3 is TGTGCCAGCATAAATAGCCGGACGAGGTCTGGGGCCAACGTCCTGACTTTC. The full variable domain, its missing parts supplied by reference TRBV28 and TRBJ2-6, is DVKVTQSSRYLVKRTGEKVFLECVQDMDHENMFWYRQDPGLGLRLIYFSYDVKMKEKGDIPEGYSVSREKKERFSLILESASTNQTSMYLCASINSRTRSGANVLTFGAGSRLTVL.

This clonotype was recorded at least ten times. The chain carries TRBV11-2 and TRBJ2-7; 7 nucleotides match TRBD1. The V and J ends lost 7 bases and 8 bases, in that order; junction bases with no gene match: 11. CDR3 size: 13 residues. In germline, CDR1 is SGHAT, CDR2 FQNNGV. CDR3 sequence (DNA): TGTGCCAGCACAGGGGGAGACCTCTGGCAGCAGTACTTC. Translated, it gives CASTGGDLWQQYF.

This clonotype came up many times. J is TRBJ2-1 and V is TRBV11-2; D is undetermined. The CDR3 is 13 amino acids. Germline V CDR1 and CDR2: SGHAT, FQNNGV. The V end lost 0 bases, the J end lost 4 bases, and 4 bases lay between the germline ends. Here the CDR3 reads CASSLEPYNEQFF. The CDR3 region has the DNA TGTGCCAGCAGCTTAGAGCCGTACAATGAGCAGTTCTTC.

This clonotype was seen more than once but under ten times. This chain links TRBV5-6 with TRBJ2-7, with TRBD1 matching 11 bases. This CDR3 has 14 amino acids. Germline loops: CDR1 SGHDT, CDR2 YYEEEE. V was pared by 4 bases and J by 3 bases, with 3 bases of the junction left unmatched. CDR3 DNA: TGTGCCAGCAGCGGGGGACAGGGGGACTACGAGCAGTACTTC. Its translation is CASSGGQGDYEQYF.

This clonotype was detected ten times or more. The chain has TRBV12-3 or TRBV12-4 and TRBJ2-1, with a tentative D call TRBD2 (6 bases). This CDR3 region has 15 residues. V was clipped by 2 bases and J by 5 bases, with 13 bases between them. CDR3 nucleotide sequence: TGTGCCAGCAGTTTACTCGGGAGCTTTCACAATGAGCAGTTCTTC. Translating it yields CASSLLGSFHNEQFF.